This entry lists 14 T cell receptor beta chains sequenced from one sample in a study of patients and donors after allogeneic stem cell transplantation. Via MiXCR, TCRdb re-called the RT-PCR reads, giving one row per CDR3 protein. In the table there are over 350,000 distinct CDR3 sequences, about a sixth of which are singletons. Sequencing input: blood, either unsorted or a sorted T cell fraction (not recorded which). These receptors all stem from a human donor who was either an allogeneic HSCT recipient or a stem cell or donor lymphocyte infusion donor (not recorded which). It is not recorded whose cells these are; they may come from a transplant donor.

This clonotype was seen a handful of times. Here the CDR3 DNA reads TGTGCCAGCAGTTACGCCGGACTAGCGGGGGGACCGAAGGATACGCAGTATTTT. Encoded protein: CASSYAGLAGGPKDTQYF. The chain couples TRBV6-5 to TRBJ2-3; 14 positions match TRBD2. There are 18 residues in the CDR3. With V trimmed by 2 bases and J by 6 bases, 10 bases remained unmatched. Germline CDR1 is MNHEY and CDR2 is SVGAGI.

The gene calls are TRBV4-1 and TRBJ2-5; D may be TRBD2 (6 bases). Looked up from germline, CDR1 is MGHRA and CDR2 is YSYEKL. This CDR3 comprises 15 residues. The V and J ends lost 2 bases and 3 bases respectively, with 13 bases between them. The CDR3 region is CASSQLGLLKETQYF. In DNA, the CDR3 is TGCGCCAGCAGCCAACTCGGACTACTGAAAGAGACCCAGTACTTC.

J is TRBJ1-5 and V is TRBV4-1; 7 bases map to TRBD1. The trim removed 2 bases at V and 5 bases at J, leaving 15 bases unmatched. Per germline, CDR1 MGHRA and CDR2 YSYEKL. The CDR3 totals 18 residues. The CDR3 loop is CASSQRGVQGVLDQPQHF. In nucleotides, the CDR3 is TGCGCCAGCAGCCAAAGGGGCGTGCAGGGGGTGTTAGATCAGCCCCAGCATTTT.

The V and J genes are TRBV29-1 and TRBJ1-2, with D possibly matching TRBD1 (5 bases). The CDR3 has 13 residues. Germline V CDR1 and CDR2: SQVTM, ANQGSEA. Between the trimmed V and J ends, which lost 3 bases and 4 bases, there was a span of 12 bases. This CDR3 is CSVEVTGTYGYTF. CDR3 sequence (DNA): TGCAGCGTTGAGGTGACCGGGACCTATGGCTACACCTTC.

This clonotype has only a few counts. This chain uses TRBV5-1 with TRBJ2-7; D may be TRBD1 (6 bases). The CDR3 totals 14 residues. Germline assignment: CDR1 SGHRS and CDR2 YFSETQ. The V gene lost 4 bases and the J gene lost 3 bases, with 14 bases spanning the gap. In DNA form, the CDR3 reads TGCGCCAGCAGCCACGGACAGATATACTACGAGCAGTACTTC. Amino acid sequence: CASSHGQIYYEQYF. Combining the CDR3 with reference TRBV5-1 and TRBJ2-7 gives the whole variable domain KAGVTQTPRYLIKTRGQQVTLSCSPISGHRSVSWYQQTPGQGLQFLFEYFSETQRNKGNFPGRFSGRQFSNSRSEMNVSTLELGDSALYLCASSHGQIYYEQYFGPGTRLTVT.

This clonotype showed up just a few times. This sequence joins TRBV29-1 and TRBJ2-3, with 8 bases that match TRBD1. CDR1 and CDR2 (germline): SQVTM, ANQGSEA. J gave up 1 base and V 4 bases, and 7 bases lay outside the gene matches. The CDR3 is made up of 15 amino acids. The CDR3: CSVVVRGPGTDTQYF. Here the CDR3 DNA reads TGCAGCGTTGTGGTCAGGGGGCCGGGCACAGATACGCAGTATTTT.

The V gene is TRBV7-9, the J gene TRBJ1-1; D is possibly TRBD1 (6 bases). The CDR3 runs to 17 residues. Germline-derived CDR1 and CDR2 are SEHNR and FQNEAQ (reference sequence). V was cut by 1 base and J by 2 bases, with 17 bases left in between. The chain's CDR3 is CASSLGLLGQSNTEAFF. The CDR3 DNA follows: TGTGCCAGCAGCTTAGGGCTCCTCGGACAGTCAAACACTGAAGCTTTCTTT.

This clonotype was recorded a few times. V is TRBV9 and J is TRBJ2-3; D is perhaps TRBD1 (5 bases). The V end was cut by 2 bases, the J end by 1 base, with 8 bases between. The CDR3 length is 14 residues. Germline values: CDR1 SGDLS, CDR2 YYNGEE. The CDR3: CASSVDIRTDTQYF. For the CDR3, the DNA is TGTGCCAGCAGCGTGGACATTCGCACAGATACGCAGTATTTT.

CDR3 in amino acids: CASSLGQGIDEQYF. In DNA form, the CDR3 reads TGCGCCAGCAGCCTCGGCCAGGGTATTGACGAGCAGTACTTC. This chain links TRBV4-1 with TRBJ2-7, with a possible D match to TRBD1 (5 bases). Trimming shortened V by 4 bases and J by 5 bases, and 15 bases separated the two germline ends. Per the germline V gene, CDR1 is MGHRA and CDR2 is YSYEKL. The CDR3 runs 14 residues.

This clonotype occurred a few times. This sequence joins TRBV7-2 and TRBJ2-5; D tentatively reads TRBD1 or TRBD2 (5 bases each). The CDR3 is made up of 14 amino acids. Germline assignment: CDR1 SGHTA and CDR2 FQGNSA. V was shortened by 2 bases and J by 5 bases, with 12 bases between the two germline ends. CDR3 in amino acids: CASSLWGPRETQYF. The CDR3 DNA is TGTGCCAGCAGCTTATGGGGACCAAGGGAGACCCAGTACTTC.

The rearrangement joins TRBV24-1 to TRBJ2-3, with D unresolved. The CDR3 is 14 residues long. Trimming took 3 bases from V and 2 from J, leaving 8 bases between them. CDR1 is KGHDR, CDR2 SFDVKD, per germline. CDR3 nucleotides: TGTGCCACCAGTGATCTCTCCCTCACAGATACGCAGTATTTT. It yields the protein CATSDLSLTDTQYF.

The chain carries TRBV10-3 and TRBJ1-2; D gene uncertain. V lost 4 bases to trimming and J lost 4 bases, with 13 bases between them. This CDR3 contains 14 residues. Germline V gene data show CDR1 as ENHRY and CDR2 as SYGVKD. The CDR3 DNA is TGTGCCATCAGTGGAGTGGGAATCGGCTATGGCTACACCTTC. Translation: CAISGVGIGYGYTF.

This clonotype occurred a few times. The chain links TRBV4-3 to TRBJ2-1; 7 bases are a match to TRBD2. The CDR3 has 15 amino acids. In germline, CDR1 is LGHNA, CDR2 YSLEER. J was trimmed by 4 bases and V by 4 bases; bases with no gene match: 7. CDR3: CASSLGMGGYNEQFF. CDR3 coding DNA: TGCGCCAGCAGCCTAGGCATGGGGGGGTACAATGAGCAGTTCTTC.

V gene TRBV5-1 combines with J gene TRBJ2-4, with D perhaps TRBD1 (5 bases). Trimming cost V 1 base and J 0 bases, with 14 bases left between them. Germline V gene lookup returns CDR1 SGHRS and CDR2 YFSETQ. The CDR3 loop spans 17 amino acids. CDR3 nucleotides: TGCGCCAGCAGCTTGTTCAGGGCCGAATTAGCCAAAAACATTCAGTACTTC. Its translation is CASSLFRAELAKNIQYF.